This TCR beta chain originates from a study of blood T cell repertoires in COVID-19. The CDR3 has 15 residues. V shed 4 bases and J shed 6 bases, with 18 bases lying between them. The germline V gene encodes CDR1 MGHDK and CDR2 SYGVNS. Here immunoSEQ multiplex PCR was the method, and the copy in TCRdb shows in-frame clones only, minus some. The profile covers about 170,000 clones, with 82% appearing a single time and roughly 10% taken by the ten largest. This TCR was sampled from a woman of 80 years or more with active or convalescent COVID-19. Sequencing was performed on peripheral blood. The chain carries TRBV25-1 and TRBJ1-2; possible D gene TRBD1, 6 bases. The CDR3 loop reads CASSATGRALNGYTF. The CDR3 DNA is TGTGCCAGCAGTGCAACAGGGAGGGCCCTCAATGGCTACACCTTC.